Reported below is one T cell receptor (beta chain). Authors' data handling: Amplification from reference gene primers served as the basis for estimated nucleated cell counts. Method: immunoSEQ multiplex PCR; TCRdb's copy keeps in-frame clones and lacks some. V and J calls and clone size come straight from that table; D and trimming were deduced from the DNA. The data contain more than 300,000 clones, nearly 90% of them seen just once; the ten biggest clones take up about 1%. This record comes from a study of blood T cell repertoires in COVID-19. The sample taken for sequencing was peripheral blood. This receptor was taken from a woman aged 40 to 50 with COVID-19, enrolled during active disease.

This CDR3 is CASSRDRSRAYF. The CDR3 DNA follows: TGTGCCAGCAGTCGGGACAGGTCCCGAGCGTACTTC. This chain links TRBV28 with TRBJ2-7; 8 nucleotides align to TRBD1. The CDR3 runs 12 residues. With 5 bases clipped from V and 12 bases from J, the junction kept 9 bases outside the gene matches. The germline V gene has CDR1 MDHEN and CDR2 SYDVKM.